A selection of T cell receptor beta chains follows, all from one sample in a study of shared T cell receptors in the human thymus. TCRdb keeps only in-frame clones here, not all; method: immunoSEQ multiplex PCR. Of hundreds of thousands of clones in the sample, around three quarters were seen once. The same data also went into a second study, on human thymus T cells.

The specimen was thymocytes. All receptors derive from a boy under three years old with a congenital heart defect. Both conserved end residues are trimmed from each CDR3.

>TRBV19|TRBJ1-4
ASSNGTGHS
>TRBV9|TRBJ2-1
ASSVCGRSYNEQF
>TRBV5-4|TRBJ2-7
ASSLARGSGRALEQY
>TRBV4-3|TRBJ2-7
ASSRDRGLWEQY
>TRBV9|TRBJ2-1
ASSVDRGSYNEQF
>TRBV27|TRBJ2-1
ASGPGVSNEQF
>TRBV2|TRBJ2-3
ASSEGYGGSGADTQY
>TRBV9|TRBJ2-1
ASSVEWREDHNEQF
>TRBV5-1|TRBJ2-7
ASSLERGRAVLDEQY
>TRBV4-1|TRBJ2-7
ASSQDPALQVDSYEQY
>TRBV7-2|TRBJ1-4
ASSLGVWQGGEKLF
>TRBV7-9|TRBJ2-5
ASSSLSQRAGVETQY
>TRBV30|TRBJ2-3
AWSVSSGRSSDTQY
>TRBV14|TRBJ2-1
ASSQPRANEQF
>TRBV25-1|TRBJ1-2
ASSGGEGGAYGYT
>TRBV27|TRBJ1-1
ASSLTTGGRAF
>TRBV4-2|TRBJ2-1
ASAIWWGGSHEQF
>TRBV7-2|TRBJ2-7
ASSLVGQGVYEQY
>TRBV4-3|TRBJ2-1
ASSQGTSGSQEQF
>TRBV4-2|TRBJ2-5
ASSQGDGGETQY
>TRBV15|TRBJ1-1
ATSRDRGRQTRNTEAF
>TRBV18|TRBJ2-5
ASSPSPIRGRETQY
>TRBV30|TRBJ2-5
AWRSGGETQY
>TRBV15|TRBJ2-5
ATSRGTTSGGQETQY
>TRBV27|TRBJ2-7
ASSLDRGYEQY
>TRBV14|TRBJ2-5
ASSPGGETQY
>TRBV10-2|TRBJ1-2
ASSESPGERSYT
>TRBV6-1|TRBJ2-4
ASSEELAGAKNIQY
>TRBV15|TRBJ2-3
ATSREPGLAGVYTDTQY
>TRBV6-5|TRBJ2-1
ASSSVGSSYNEQF
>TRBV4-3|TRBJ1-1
ASSQDWGGPNTEAF
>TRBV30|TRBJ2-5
AWRLGTGIGRQRAQY
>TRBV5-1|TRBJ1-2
ASSPEGTGGIDGYT
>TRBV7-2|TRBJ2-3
ASSQGGARADTQY
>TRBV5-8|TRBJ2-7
ASSSGGRAYEQY
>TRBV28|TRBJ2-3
ASSPQGPLWRADTQY
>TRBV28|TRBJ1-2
ASRVSGGHGYT
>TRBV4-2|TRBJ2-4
ASSQDSGLVIAKNIQY
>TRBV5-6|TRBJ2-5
ASSFGRWTEQETQY
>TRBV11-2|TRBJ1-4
ASSLVRDCEKLF
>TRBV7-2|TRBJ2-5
ASSPPTSGSGQETQY
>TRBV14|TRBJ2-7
ASSQDSRDPRTFYEQY
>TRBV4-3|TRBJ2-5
ASSPSGGEETQY
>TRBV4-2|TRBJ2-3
ASSQSWDSNTDTQY
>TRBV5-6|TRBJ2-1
ASSFASRGSSYNEQF
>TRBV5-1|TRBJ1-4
ASSRGETDRGQGEKLF
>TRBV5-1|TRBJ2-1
ASSPKTEGSSYNEQF
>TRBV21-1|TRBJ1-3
ASSKVQPPGSGNTIY
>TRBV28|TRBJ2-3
ASSPRTSTDTQY
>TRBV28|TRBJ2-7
ASSPEGGLAGLLEQY
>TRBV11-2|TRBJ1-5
ASSLDRGGIQPQH
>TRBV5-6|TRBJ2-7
ASSGGTGPPYEQY